This TCR beta chain was recorded in a study of blood T cell repertoires in COVID-19. Turning to the study itself: Material from acute and convalescent COVID-19 was sourced from the United States, Italy and Spain. PBMCs, B-cell-depleted T cells, or T cells provided the cDNA or gDNA that made up the material.

How the authors handled the data: Quantification of nucleated cells was approximated via reference gene primer amplification. Profiled with immunoSEQ multiplex PCR; TCRdb holds only in-frame clones, not every one. V and J calls and clone size follow that table, whereas D and trimming were derived from the DNA. The table lists 130,000 to 150,000 clones, 80% to 90% of them singletons. The V gene's germline CDR1 is MNHEY and CDR2 SVGAGI. The CDR3 has 15 residues. V trimming: 3 bases; J trimming: 2 bases; junction bases outside the gene matches: 6. The TCR comes from a woman aged 50 to 65 with active or convalescent COVID-19. Sequencing used peripheral blood. The chain employs TRBV6-5 and TRBJ2-7; 8 bases map to TRBD2. The CDR3 DNA follows: TGTGCCAGCAGTTATCAGCGGGGGCGGACCTACGAGCAGTACTTC. Translated, it gives CASSYQRGRTYEQYF.